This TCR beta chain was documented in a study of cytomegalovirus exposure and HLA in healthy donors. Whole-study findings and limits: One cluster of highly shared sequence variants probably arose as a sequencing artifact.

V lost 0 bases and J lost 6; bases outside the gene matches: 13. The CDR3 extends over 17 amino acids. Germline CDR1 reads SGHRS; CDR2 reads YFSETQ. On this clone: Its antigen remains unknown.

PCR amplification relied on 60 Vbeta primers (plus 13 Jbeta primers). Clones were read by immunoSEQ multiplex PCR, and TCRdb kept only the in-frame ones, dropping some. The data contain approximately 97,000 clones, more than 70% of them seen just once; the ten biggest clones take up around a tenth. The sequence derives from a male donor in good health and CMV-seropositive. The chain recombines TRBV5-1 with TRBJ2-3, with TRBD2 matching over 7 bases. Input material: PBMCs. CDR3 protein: CASSLALGEGPRDTQYF. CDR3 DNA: TGCGCCAGCAGCTTGGCTCTGGGGGAGGGCCCTCGGGATACGCAGTATTTT.